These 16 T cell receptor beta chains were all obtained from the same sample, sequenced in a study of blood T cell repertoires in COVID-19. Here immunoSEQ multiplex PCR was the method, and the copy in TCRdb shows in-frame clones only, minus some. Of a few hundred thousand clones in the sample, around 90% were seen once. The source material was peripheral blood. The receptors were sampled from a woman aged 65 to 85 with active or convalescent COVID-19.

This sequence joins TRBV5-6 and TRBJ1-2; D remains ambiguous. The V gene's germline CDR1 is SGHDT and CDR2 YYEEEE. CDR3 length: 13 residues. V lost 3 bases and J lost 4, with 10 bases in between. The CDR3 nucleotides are TGTGCCAGCAGCTACGGCGGAAGCTATGGCTACACCTTC. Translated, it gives CASSYGGSYGYTF.

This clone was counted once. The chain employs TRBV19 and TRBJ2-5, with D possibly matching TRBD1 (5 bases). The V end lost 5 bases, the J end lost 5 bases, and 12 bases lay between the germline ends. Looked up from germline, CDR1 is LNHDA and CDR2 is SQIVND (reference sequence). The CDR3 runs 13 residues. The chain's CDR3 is CASSPREDETQYF. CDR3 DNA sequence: TGTGCCAGTAGTCCCAGGGAAGACGAGACCCAGTACTTC.

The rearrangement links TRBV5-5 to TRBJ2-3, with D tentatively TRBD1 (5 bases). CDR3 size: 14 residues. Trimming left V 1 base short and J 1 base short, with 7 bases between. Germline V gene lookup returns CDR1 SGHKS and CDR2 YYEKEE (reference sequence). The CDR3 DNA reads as TGTGCCAGCAGCTTGTTACAGGGCACAGATACGCAGTATTTT. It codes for CASSLLQGTDTQYF.

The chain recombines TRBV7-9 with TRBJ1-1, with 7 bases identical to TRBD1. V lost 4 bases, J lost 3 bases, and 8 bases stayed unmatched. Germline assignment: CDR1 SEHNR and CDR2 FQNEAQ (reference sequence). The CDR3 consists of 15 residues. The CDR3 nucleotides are TGTGCCAGCAGCTCAAGCAGGGGGAGGTACACTGAAGCTTTCTTT. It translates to CASSSSRGRYTEAFF.

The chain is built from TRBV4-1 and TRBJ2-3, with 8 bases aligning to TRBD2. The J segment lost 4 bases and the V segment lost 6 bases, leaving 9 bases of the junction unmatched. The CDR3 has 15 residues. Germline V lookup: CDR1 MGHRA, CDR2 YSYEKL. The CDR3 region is CASSLSGKGPDTQYF. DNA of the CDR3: TGCGCCAGCAGTCTTAGCGGGAAGGGCCCAGATACGCAGTATTTT.

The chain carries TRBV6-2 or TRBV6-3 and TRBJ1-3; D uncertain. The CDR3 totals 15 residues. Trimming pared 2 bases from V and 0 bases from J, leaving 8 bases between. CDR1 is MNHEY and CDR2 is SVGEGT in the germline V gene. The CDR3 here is CASSYLRVSGNTIYF. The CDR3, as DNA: TGTGCCAGCAGTTACCTCCGGGTCTCTGGAAACACCATATATTTT.

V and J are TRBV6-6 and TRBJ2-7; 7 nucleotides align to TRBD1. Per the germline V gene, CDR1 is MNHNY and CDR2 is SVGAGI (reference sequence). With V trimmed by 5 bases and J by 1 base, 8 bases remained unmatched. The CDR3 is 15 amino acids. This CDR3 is CASSHGTALSYEQYF. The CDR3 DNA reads TGTGCCAGCAGTCATGGGACAGCCCTTTCCTACGAGCAGTACTTC.

The CDR3: CASSPPGAGDYGYTF. In nucleotides, the CDR3 is TGTGCCAGCTCACCACCGGGGGCGGGGGACTATGGCTACACCTTC. This chain links TRBV18 with TRBJ1-2; tentatively, D is TRBD1 (6 bases). The V gene lost 0 bases and the J gene lost 3 bases, with 11 bases spanning the gap. In germline, CDR1 is KGHSH, CDR2 LQKENI. The CDR3 runs 15 residues.

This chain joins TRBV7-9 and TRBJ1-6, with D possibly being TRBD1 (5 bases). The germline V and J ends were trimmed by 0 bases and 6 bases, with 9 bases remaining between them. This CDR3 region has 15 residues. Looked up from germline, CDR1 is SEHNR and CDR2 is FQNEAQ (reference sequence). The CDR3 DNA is TGTGCCAGCAGCTTAGCGGGACTCTCTAATTCACCCCTCCACTTT. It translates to CASSLAGLSNSPLHF. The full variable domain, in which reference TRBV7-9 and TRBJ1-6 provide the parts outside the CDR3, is DTGVSQNPRHKITKRGQNVTFRCDPISEHNRLYWYRQTLGQGPEFLTYFQNEAQLEKSRLLSDRFSAERPKGSFSTLEIQRTEQGDSAMYLCASSLAGLSNSPLHFGNGTRLTVT.

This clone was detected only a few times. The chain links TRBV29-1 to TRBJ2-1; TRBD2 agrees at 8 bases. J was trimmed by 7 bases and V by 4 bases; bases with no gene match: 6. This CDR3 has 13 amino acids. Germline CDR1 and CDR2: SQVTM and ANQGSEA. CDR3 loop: CSVGGGRGNEQFF. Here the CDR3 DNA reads TGCAGCGTTGGCGGGGGGCGAGGGAATGAGCAGTTCTTC.

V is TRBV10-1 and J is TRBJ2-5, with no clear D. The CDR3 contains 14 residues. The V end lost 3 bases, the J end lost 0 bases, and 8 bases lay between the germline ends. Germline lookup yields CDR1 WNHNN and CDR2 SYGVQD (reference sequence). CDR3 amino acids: CASSDSAYQETQYF. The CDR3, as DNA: TGCGCCAGCAGTGACTCTGCGTACCAAGAGACCCAGTACTTC.

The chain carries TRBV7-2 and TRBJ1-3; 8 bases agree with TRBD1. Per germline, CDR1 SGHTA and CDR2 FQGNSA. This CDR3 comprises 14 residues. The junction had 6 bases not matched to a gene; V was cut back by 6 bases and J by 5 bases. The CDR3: CASSSRTGRNTIYF. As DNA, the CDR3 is TGTGCCAGCAGTTCGAGGACAGGGAGAAACACCATATATTTT.

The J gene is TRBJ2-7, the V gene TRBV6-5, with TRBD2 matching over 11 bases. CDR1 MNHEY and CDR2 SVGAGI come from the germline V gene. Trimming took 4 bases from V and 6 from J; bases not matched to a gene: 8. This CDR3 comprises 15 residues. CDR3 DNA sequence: TGTGCCAGCAGTTCGGGGCTAGCGGGGGGTCGCGAGCAGTACTTC. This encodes CASSSGLAGGREQYF.

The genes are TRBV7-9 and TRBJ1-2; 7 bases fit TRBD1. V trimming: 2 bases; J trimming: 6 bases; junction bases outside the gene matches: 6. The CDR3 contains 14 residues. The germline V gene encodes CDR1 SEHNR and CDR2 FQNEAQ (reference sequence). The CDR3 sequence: CASSLSDRVDGYTF. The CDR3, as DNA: TGTGCCAGCAGCTTATCAGACAGGGTGGATGGCTACACCTTC.

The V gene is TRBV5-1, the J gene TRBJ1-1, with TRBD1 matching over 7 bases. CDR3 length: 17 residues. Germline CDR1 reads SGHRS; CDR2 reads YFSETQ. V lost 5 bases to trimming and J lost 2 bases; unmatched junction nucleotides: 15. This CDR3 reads CASSFSDRTGPNTEAFF. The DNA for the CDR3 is TGCGCCAGCAGTTTCTCCGATCGGACAGGCCCAAACACTGAAGCTTTCTTT. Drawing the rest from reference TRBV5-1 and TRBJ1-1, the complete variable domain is KAGVTQTPRYLIKTRGQQVTLSCSPISGHRSVSWYQQTPGQGLQFLFEYFSETQRNKGNFPGRFSGRQFSNSRSEMNVSTLELGDSALYLCASSFSDRTGPNTEAFFGQGTRLTVV.

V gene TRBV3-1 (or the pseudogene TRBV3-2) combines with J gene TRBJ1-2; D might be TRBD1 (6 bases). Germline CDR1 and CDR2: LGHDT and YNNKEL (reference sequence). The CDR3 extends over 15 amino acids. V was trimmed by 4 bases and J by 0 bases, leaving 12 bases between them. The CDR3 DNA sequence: TGTGCCAGCAGCCCCCCGACAGGTACTAACTATGGCTACACCTTC. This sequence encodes CASSPPTGTNYGYTF.